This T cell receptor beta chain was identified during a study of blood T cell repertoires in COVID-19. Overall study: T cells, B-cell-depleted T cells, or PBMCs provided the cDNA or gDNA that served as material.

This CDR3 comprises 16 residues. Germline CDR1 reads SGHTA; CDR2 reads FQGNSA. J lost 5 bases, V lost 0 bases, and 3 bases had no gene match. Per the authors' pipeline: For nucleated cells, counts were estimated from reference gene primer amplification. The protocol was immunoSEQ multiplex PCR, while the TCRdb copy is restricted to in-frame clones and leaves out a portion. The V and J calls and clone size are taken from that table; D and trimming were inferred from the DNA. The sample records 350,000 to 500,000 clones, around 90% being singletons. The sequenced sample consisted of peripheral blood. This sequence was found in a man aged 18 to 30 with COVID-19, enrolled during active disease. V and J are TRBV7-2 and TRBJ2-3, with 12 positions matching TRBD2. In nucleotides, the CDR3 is TGTGCCAGCAGCTTAGCGCGACTAGCGGGGGTAGATACGCAGTATTTT. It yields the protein CASSLARLAGVDTQYF.